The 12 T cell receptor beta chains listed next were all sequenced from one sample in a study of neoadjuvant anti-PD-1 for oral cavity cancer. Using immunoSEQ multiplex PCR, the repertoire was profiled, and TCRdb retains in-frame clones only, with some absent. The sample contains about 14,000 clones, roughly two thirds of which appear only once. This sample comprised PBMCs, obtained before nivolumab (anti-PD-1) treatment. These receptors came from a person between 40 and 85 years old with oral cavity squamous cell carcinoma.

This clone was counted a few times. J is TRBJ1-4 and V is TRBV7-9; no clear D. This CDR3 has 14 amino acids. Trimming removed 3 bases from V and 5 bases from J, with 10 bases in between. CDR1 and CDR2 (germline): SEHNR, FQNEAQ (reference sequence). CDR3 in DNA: TGTGCCAGCAGCTTCCAGAGCGTAAATGAAAAACTGTTTTTT. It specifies CASSFQSVNEKLFF.

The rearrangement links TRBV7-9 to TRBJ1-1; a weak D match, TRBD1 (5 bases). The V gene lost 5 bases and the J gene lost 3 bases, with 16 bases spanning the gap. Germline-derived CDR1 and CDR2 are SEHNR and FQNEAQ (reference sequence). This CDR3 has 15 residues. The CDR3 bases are TGTGCCAGCAGCCCCCAGGCGGGGGTGGACACTGAAGCTTTCTTT. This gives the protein CASSPQAGVDTEAFF. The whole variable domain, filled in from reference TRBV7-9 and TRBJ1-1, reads DTGVSQNPRHKITKRGQNVTFRCDPISEHNRLYWYRQTLGQGPEFLTYFQNEAQLEKSRLLSDRFSAERPKGSFSTLEIQRTEQGDSAMYLCASSPQAGVDTEAFFGQGTRLTVV.

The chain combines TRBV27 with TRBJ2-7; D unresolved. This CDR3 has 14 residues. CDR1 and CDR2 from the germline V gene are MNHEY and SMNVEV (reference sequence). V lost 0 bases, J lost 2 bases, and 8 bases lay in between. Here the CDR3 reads CASSLSPKTYEQYF. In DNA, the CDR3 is TGTGCCAGCAGTTTATCCCCCAAGACCTACGAGCAGTACTTC.

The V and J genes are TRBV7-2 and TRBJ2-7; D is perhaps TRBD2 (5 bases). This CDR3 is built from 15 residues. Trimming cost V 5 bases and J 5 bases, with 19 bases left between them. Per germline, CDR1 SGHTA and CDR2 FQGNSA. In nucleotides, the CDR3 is TGTGCCAGCAGCGGAAGGCTAGGGAGTGACGACGAGCAGTACTTC. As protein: CASSGRLGSDDEQYF.

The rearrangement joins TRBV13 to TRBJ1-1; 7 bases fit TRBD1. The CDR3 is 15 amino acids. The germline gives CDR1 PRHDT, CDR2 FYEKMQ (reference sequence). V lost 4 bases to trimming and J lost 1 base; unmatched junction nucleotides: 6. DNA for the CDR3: TGTGCCAGCAGCTCCGGGACAGCTAAGAACACTGAAGCTTTCTTT. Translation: CASSSGTAKNTEAFF.

The CDR3 sequence is CASRLAGMTDTQYF. DNA for the CDR3: TGCGCCAGCAGACTAGCGGGGATGACAGATACGCAGTATTTT. The V and J genes are TRBV10-2 and TRBJ2-3; 10 nucleotides match TRBD2. V lost 6 bases and J lost 3; bases outside the gene matches: 3. Germline loops: CDR1 WSHSY, CDR2 SAAADI. This CDR3 comprises 14 residues.

The CDR3 nucleotides are TGTGCCAGTAGTATAGATGGACAGGGGTCTGGCTACACCTTC. Translation: CASSIDGQGSGYTF. V usage is TRBV19 and J usage is TRBJ1-2; 9 nucleotides align to TRBD1. Trimming took 0 bases from V and 7 from J; bases not matched to a gene: 3. The germline gives CDR1 LNHDA, CDR2 SQIVND (reference sequence). This CDR3 comprises 14 residues.

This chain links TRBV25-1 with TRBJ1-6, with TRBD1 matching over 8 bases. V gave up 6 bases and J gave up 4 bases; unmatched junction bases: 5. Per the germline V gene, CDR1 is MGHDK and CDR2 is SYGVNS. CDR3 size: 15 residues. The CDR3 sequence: CASRGTGEYNSPLHF. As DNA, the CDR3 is TGTGCCAGCAGGGGGACAGGAGAATATAATTCACCCCTCCACTTT.

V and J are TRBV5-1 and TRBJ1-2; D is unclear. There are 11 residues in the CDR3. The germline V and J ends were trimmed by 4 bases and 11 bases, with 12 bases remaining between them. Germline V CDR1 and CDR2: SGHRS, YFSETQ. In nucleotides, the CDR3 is TGCGCCAGCAGCGTACACGGCTCTTACACCTTC. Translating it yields CASSVHGSYTF.

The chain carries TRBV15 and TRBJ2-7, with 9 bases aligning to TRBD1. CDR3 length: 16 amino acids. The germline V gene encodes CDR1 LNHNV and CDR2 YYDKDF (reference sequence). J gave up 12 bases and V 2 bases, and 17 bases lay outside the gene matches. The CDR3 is CATSRKRGPGQGNTYF. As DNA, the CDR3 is TGTGCCACCAGCAGAAAACGTGGACCGGGACAGGGAAATACGTACTTC.

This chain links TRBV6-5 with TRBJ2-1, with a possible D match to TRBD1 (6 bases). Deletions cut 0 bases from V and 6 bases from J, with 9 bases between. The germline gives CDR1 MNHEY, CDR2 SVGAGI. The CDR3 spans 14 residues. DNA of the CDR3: TGTGCCAGCAGTTACTCGAACAGGGTCAATGAGCAGTTCTTC. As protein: CASSYSNRVNEQFF.

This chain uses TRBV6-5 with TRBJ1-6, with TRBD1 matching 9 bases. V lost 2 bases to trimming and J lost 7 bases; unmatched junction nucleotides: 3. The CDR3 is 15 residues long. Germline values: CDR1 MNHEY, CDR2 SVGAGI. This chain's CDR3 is CASSYQGTGNSPLHF. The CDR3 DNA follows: TGTGCCAGCAGTTACCAAGGGACAGGGAATTCACCCCTCCACTTT.